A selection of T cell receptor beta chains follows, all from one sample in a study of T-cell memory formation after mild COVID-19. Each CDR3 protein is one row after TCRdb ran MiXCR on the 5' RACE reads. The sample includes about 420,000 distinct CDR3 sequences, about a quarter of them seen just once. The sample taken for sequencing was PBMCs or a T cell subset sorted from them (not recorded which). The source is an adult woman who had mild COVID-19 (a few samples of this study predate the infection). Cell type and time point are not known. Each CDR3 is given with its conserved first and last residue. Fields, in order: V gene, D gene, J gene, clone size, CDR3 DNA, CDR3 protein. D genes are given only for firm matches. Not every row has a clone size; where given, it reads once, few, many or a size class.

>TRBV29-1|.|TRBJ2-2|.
TGCAGCGTTGAGGGTCAAAGGGTGGAGCTGTTTTTT
CSVEGQRVELFF
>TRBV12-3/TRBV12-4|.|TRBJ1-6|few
TGTGCCAGCACCATCCGACAGGACCATAATTCACCCCTCCACTTT
CASTIRQDHNSPLHF
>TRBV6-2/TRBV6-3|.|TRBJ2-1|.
TGTGCCAGCAGTTACTCGACTCTTGCAGAGCAGTTCTTC
CASSYSTLAEQFF
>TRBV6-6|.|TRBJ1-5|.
TGTGCCAGCAGTTACTCGGGGGAGGGGGGCAATCAGCCCCAGCATTTT
CASSYSGEGGNQPQHF
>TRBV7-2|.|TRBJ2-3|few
TGTGCCAGCAGACGCGACAGAGATACGCAGTATTTT
CASRRDRDTQYF
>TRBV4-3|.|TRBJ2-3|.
TGCGCCAGCAGCCAAGATGCGGTCACAGATACGCAGTATTTT
CASSQDAVTDTQYF
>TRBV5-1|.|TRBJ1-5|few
TGCGCCAGCAGCTTGGACGGATTTGATCAGCCCCAGCATTTT
CASSLDGFDQPQHF
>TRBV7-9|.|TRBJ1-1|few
TGTGCCAGCAGCTTATTCGGAGGGGTCAGAACTGAAGCTTTCTTT
CASSLFGGVRTEAFF
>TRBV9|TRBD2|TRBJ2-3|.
TGTGCCAGCAGACCGGGACTAGCGGGAGCAGATACGCAGTATTTT
CASRPGLAGADTQYF
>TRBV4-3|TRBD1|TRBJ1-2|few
TGCGCCAGCAGCCAAGATAGGGCAGGGGGAGTTGTCTATGGCTACACCTTC
CASSQDRAGGVVYGYTF
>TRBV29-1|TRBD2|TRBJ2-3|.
TGCAGCGCCGGGGGGAGCACAGATACGCAGTATTTT
CSAGGSTDTQYF
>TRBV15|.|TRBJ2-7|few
TGTGCCACCAGCAGAGCACCCCAACCTCGGGGGGAGCAGTACTTC
CATSRAPQPRGEQYF
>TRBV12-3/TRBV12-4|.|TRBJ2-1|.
TGTGCCAGCAGTCTTAGTGGCCATGAGCAGTTCTTC
CASSLSGHEQFF
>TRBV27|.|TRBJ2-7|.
TGTGCCAGCAGATTAGCCTATAACTCCTACGAGCAGTACTTC
CASRLAYNSYEQYF
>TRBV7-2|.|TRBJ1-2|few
TGTGCCAGCAGCCCATGGGGAGGGGGAACCCTAGGCTACACCTTC
CASSPWGGGTLGYTF
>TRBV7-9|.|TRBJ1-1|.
TGTGCCAGCAGCCCCTCTAACGTGAACACTGAAGCTTTCTTT
CASSPSNVNTEAFF
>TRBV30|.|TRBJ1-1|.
TGTGCCATCACATGGGGGCTCACGAACACTGAAGCTTTCTTT
CAITWGLTNTEAFF
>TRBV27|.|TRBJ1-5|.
TGTGCCAGCAGTTTATCAGGGGTGTTCCAGCCCCAGCATTTT
CASSLSGVFQPQHF
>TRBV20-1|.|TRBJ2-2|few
TGCAGTGCTGGCCTGGCAAGATCCACCGGGGAGCTGTTTTTT
CSAGLARSTGELFF
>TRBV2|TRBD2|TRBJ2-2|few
TGTGCCAGCGCAAGGACTAGCGGGGGGGCCACGAACACCGGGGAGCTGTTTTTT
CASARTSGGATNTGELFF
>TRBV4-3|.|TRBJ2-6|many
TGCGCCAGCAGCCAACAGACAGGAGCGGGGGCCAACGTCCTGACTTTC
CASSQQTGAGANVLTF
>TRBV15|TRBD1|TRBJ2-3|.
TGTGCCACCAGCTTCGACAGGGTCACAGATACGCAGTATTTT
CATSFDRVTDTQYF
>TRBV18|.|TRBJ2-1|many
TGTGCCAGCTCACCTACCGGCTCAGGGTTTTTGTACAATGAGCAGTTCTTC
CASSPTGSGFLYNEQFF
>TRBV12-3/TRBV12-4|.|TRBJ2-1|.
TGTGCCAGCAGTTATTACACCGGACCCAAAAATTATGAGCAGTTCTTC
CASSYYTGPKNYEQFF
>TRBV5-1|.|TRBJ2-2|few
TGCGCCAGCAGCTTGAACAGACAGAACACCGGGGAGCTGTTTTTT
CASSLNRQNTGELFF
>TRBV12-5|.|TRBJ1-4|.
TGTGCTAGTGGACGTAGGCCGGGTCCTATTAATGAAAAACTGTTTTTT
CASGRRPGPINEKLFF
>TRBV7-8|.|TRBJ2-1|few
TGTGCCAGCAGCCCCCCGGGGGATGTCAATGAGCAGTTCTTC
CASSPPGDVNEQFF
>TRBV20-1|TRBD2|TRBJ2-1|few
TGCAGTGCGAGGACTAGCGGTGGCAGTGAGCAGTTCTTC
CSARTSGGSEQFF
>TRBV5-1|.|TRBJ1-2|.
TGCGCCAGCAGCTTAGAAACAGCAAACTATGGCTACACCTTC
CASSLETANYGYTF
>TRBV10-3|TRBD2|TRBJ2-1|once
TGTGCCATCAGTCCTAGCGGGAGTGGGAATGAGCAGTTCTTC
CAISPSGSGNEQFF
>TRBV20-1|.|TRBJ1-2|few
TGCAGTGCTAATCTCCGGGACACTAATGGCTACACCTTC
CSANLRDTNGYTF
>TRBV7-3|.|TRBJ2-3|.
TGTGCCAGCAGCTCGTTGCTGGGGGGCACAGATACGCAGTATTTT
CASSSLLGGTDTQYF
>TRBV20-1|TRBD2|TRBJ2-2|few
TGCAGTGCGCGGACTAGCGGGGGACCTACCGGGGAGCTGTTTTTT
CSARTSGGPTGELFF
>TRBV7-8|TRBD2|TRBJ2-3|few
TGTGCCAGCAGCGCGATGTCGCGGGGGGCATCAGATACGCAGTATTTT
CASSAMSRGASDTQYF
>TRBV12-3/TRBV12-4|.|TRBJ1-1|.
TGTGCCAGCAGTTTAGCGCTCGGCCTGACAGGTTTGAACACTGAAGCTTTCTTT
CASSLALGLTGLNTEAFF
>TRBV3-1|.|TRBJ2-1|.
TGTGCCAGCAGCCAAGTACGGGCCTCCTACAATGAGCAGTTCTTC
CASSQVRASYNEQFF
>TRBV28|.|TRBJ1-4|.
TGTGCCAGCAGTTTATATAACAGCCTCGAAAAGAATGAAAAACTGTTTTTT
CASSLYNSLEKNEKLFF
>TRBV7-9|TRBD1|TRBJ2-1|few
TGTGCCAGCAACGAAGGGACAGGGCACTCCTACAATGAGCAGTTCTTC
CASNEGTGHSYNEQFF
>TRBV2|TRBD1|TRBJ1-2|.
TGTGCCAGCAGTGAAAATCCCGGGACAGGGAAGGGCTATGGCTACACCTTC
CASSENPGTGKGYGYTF
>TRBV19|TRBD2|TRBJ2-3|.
TGTGCCAGTAAACTAGCGGCTAGCACAGATACGCAGTATTTT
CASKLAASTDTQYF
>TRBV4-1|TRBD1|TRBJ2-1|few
TGCGCCAGCAGCCAAGGGGGACAGGGGGGTTACAATGAGCAGTTCTTC
CASSQGGQGGYNEQFF
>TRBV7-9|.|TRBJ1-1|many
TGTGCCAGCAGCTCACCGGTCAACCTTCGAAACACTGAAGCTTTCTTT
CASSSPVNLRNTEAFF
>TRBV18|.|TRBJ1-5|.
TGTGCCAGCTCATCGCCGCGTGGGAATAGCAATCAGCCCCAGCATTTT
CASSSPRGNSNQPQHF
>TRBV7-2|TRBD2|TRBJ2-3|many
TGTGCCAGCAGCACTGGACTAGTGGGAGATACGCAGTATTTT
CASSTGLVGDTQYF
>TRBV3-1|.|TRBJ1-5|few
TGTGCCAGCAGCCCGGGACCGAGAGTTCAGCCCCAGCATTTT
CASSPGPRVQPQHF
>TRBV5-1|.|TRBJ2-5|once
TGCGCCAGCAGCTTGTGGCAGGTGGCAGGTCGAGAGACCCAGTACTTC
CASSLWQVAGRETQYF
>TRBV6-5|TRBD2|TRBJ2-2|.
TGTGCCAGCACCGGAGGGAGGGTTTCCACCGGGGAGCTGTTTTTT
CASTGGRVSTGELFF
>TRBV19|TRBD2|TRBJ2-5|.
TGTGCCAGTAGTATAAGGCGGGAGGGCCGTCGGGAGACCCAGTACTTC
CASSIRREGRRETQYF
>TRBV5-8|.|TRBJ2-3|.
TGTGCCAGCAGCTTGGCAGGGGTTGGTACAGATACGCAGTATTTT
CASSLAGVGTDTQYF